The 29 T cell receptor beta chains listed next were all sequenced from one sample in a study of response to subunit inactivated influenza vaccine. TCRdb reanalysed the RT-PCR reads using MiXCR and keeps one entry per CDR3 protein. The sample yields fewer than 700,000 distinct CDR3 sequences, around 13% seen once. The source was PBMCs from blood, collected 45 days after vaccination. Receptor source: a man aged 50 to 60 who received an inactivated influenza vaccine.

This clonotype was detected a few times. This chain's CDR3 is CASRDINTGELFF. The CDR3 DNA is TGTGCCAGCCGGGACATTAACACCGGGGAGCTGTTTTTT. The chain joins TRBV6-1 to TRBJ2-2; TRBD1 is a possible D gene (6 bases). The CDR3 runs to 13 residues. CDR1 and CDR2 (germline): MNHNS, SASEGT. V shed 8 bases and J shed 2 bases, with 9 bases lying between them.

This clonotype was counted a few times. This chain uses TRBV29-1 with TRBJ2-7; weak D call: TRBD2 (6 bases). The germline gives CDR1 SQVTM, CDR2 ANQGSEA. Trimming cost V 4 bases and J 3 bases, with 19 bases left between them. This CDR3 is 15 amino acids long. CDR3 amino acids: CSVGLRLAKNYEQYF. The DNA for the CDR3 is TGCAGCGTTGGCCTACGTCTAGCGAAGAACTACGAGCAGTACTTC.

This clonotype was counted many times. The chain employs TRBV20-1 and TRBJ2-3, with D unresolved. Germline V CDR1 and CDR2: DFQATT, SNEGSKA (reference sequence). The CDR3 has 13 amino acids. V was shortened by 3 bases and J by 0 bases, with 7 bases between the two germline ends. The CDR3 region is CSARDPSTDTQYF. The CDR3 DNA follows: TGCAGTGCTAGGGACCCTAGCACAGATACGCAGTATTTT.

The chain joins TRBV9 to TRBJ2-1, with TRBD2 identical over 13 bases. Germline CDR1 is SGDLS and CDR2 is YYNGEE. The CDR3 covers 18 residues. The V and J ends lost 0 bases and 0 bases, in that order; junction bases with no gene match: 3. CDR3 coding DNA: TGTGCCAGCAGCGTAGAGACTAGCGGGAGGAGCTCCTACAATGAGCAGTTCTTC. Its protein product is CASSVETSGRSSYNEQFF. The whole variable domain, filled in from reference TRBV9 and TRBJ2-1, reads DSGVTQTPKHLITATGQRVTLRCSPRSGDLSVYWYQQSLDQGLQFLIQYYNGEERAKGNILERFSAQQFPDLHSELNLSSLELGDSALYFCASSVETSGRSSYNEQFFGPGTRLTVL.

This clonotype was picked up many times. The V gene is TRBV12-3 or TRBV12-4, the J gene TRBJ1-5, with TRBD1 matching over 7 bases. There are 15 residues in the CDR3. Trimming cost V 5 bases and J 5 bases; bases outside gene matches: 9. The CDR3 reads CASSVGTAEYQPQHF. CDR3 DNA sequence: TGTGCCAGCAGTGTCGGGACAGCGGAGTATCAGCCCCAGCATTTT.

CDR3 sequence (DNA): TGTGCCAGCTCACCAGGAGGACAGGGTACGTACGAGCAGTACTTC. Amino acids: CASSPGGQGTYEQYF. V and J are TRBV18 and TRBJ2-7; 8 bases align to TRBD1. J gave up 4 bases and V 2 bases, and 7 bases lay outside the gene matches. CDR1 KGHSH and CDR2 LQKENI come from the germline V gene. This CDR3 has 15 residues.

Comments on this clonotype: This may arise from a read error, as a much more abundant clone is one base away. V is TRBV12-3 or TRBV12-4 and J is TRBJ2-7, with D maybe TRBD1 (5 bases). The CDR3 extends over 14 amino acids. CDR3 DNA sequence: TGTGCCAGCAGTTTTGGGCAGGGCTCCTACCAGCAGTACTTC. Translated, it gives CASSFGQGSYQQYF.

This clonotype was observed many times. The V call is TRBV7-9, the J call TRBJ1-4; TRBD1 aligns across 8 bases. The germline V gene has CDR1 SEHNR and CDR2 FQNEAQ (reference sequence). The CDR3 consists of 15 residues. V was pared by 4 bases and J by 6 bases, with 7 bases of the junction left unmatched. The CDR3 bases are TGTGCCAGCAGCTGGGGACAGGTTAAGGATGAAAAACTGTTTTTT. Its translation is CASSWGQVKDEKLFF.

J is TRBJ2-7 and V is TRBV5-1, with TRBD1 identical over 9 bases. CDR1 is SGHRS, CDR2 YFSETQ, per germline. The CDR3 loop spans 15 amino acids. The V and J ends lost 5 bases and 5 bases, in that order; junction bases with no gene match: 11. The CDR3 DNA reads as TGCGCCAGCAGGTATCTTCCGGGACAGGGAGACGAGCAGTACTTC. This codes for CASRYLPGQGDEQYF.

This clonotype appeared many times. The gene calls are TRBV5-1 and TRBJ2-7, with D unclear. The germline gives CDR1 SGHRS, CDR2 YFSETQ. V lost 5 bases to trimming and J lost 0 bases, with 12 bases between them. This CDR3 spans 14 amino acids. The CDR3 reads CASSVRPSSYEQYF. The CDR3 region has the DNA TGCGCCAGCAGTGTGCGGCCGTCCTCCTACGAGCAGTACTTC.

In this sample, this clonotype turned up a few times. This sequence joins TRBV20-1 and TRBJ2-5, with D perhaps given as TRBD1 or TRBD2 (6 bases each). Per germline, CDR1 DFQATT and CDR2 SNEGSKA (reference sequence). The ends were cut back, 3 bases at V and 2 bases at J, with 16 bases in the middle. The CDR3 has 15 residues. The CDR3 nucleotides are TGCAGTGCTAGTGTACGGGGGCGCCAACAAGAGACCCAGTACTTC. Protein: CSASVRGRQQETQYF.

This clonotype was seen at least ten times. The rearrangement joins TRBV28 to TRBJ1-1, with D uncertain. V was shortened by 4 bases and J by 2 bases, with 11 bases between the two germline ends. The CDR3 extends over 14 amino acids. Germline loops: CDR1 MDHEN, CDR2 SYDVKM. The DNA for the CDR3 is TGTGCCAGCAGTTCCCCAGGCCTAAACACTGAAGCTTTCTTT. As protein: CASSSPGLNTEAFF. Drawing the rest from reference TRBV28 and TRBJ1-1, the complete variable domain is DVKVTQSSRYLVKRTGEKVFLECVQDMDHENMFWYRQDPGLGLRLIYFSYDVKMKEKGDIPEGYSVSREKKERFSLILESASTNQTSMYLCASSSPGLNTEAFFGQGTRLTVV.

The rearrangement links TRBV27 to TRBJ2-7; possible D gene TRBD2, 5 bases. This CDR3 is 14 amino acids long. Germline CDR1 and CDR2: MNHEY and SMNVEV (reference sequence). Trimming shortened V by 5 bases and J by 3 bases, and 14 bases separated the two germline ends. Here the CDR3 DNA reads TGTGCCAGCAGTCTGAGGGAAGCCAGCTACGAGCAGTACTTC. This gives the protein CASSLREASYEQYF.

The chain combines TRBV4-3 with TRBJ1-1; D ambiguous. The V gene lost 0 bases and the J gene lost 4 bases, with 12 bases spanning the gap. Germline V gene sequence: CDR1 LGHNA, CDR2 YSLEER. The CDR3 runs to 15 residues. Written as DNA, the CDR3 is TGCGCCAGCAGCCAAGATCGAGGGCGCGGCACTGAAGCTTTCTTT. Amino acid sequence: CASSQDRGRGTEAFF.

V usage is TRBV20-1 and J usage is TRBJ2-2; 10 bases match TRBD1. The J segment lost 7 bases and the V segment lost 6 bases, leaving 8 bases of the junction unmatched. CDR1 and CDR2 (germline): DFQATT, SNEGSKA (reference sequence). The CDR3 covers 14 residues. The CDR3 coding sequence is TGCAGTGCCAAGACAGGGGGCGATAACGGGGAGCTGTTTTTT. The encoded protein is CSAKTGGDNGELFF.

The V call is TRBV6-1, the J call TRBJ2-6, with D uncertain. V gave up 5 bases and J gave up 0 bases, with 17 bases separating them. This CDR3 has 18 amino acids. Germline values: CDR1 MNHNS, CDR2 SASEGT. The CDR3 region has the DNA TGTGCCAGCAGTCCCCGACTCACAAGGCGCTCTGGGGCCAACGTCCTGACTTTC. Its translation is CASSPRLTRRSGANVLTF.

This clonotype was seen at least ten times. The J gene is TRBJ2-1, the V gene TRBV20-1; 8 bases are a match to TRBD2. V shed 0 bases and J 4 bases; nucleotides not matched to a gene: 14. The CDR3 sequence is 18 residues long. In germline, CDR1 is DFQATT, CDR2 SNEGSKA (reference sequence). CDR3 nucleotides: TGCAGTGCTAGAGAGAACACTAGCGGAGCCAGAAGATACAATGAGCAGTTCTTC. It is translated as CSARENTSGARRYNEQFF.

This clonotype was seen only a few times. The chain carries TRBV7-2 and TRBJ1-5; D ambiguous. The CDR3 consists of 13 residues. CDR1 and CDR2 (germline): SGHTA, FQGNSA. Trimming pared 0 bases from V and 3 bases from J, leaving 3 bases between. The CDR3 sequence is CASSLANNQPQHF. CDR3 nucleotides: TGTGCCAGCAGCTTAGCCAACAATCAGCCCCAGCATTTT.

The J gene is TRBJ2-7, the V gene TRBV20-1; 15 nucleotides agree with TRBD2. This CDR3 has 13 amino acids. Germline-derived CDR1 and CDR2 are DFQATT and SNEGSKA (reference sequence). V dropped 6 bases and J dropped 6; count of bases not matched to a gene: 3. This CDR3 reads CSAGLAGGVEQYF. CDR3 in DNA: TGCAGTGCCGGACTAGCGGGAGGGGTCGAGCAGTACTTC.

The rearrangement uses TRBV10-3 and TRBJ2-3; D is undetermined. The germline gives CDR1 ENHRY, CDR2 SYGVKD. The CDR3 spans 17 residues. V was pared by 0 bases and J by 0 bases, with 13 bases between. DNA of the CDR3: TGTGCCATCAGTGAGTCGCGTAGCACCACTAGCACAGATACGCAGTATTTT. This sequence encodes CAISESRSTTSTDTQYF.

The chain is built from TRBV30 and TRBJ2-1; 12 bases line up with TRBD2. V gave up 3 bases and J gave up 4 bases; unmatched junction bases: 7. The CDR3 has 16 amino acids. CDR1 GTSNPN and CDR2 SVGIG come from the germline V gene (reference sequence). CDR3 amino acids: CAWRGRLAGDYNEQFF. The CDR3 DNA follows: TGTGCCTGGAGGGGAAGACTAGCGGGGGATTACAATGAGCAGTTCTTC.

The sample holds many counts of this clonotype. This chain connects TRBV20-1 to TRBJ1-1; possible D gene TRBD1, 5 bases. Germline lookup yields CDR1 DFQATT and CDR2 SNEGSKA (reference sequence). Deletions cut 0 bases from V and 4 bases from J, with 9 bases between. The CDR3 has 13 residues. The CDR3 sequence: CSARERGGTEAFF. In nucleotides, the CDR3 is TGCAGTGCTAGAGAAAGGGGAGGCACTGAAGCTTTCTTT.

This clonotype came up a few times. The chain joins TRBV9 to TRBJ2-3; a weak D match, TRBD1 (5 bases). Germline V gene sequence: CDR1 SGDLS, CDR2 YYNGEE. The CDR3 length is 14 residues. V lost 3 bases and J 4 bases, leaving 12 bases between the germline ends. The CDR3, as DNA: TGTGCCAGCAGCGGGGGCAGGGTTTCAGATACGCAGTATTTT. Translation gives CASSGGRVSDTQYF. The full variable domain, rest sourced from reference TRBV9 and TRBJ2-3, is DSGVTQTPKHLITATGQRVTLRCSPRSGDLSVYWYQQSLDQGLQFLIQYYNGEERAKGNILERFSAQQFPDLHSELNLSSLELGDSALYFCASSGGRVSDTQYFGPGTRLTVL.

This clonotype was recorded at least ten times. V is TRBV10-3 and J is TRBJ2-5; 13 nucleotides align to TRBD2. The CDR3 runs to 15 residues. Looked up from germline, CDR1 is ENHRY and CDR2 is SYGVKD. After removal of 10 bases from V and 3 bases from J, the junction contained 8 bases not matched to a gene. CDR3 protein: CATLPGTSGEETQYF. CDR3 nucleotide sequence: TGTGCCACCCTCCCCGGGACTAGCGGGGAAGAGACCCAGTACTTC.

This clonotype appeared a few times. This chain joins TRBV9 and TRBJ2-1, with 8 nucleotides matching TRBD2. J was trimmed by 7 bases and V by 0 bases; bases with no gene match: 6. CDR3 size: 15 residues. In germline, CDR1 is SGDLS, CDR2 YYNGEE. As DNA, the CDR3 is TGTGCCAGCAGCGTAGCGGGAGGGCCGATGAATGAGCAGTTCTTC. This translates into CASSVAGGPMNEQFF.

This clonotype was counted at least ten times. CDR3 sequence reads: CASSLDKGRGYTF. CDR3 nucleotide sequence: TGCGCCAGCAGCTTGGATAAAGGAAGGGGCTACACCTTC. This chain links TRBV5-1 with TRBJ1-2; no reliable D call. The V end was cut by 0 bases, the J end by 8 bases, with 11 bases between. The CDR3 has 13 residues. The germline gives CDR1 SGHRS, CDR2 YFSETQ.

The CDR3 sequence is CASRKDREYNEQFF. CDR3 bases: TGTGCCAGCAGAAAGGACAGGGAATACAATGAGCAGTTCTTC. The V call is TRBV6-2 or TRBV6-3, the J call TRBJ2-1, with TRBD1 matching 8 bases. This CDR3 has 14 residues. After removal of 6 bases from V and 4 bases from J, the junction contained 5 bases not matched to a gene. Germline V gives CDR1 MNHEY, CDR2 SVGEGT.

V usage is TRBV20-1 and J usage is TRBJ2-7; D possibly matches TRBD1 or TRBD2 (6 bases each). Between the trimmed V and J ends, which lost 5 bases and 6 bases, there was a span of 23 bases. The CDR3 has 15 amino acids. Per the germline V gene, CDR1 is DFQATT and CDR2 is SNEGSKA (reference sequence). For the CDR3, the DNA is TGCAGTGCTTTTCGGTTCTTGGACAGAGCGGGCGAGCAGTACTTC. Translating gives CSAFRFLDRAGEQYF.

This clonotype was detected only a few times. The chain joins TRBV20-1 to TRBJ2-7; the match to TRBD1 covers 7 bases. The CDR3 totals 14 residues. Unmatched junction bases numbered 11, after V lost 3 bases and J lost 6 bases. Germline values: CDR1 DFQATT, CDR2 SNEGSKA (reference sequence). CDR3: CSARDNRGKGEQYF. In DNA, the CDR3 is TGCAGTGCTAGGGACAACAGGGGAAAGGGCGAGCAGTACTTC.